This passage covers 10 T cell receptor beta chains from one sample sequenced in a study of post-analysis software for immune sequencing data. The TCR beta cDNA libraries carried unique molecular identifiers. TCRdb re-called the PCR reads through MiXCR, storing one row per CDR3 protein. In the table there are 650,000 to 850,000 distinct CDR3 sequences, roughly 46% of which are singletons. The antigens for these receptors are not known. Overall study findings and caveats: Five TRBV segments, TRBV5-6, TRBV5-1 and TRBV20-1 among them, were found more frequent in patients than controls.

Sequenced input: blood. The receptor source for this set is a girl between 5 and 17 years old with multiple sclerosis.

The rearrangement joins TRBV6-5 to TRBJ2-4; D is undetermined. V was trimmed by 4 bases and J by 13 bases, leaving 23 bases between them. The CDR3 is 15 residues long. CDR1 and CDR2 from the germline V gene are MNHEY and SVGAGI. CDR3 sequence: CASSSPSGPDVSQYF. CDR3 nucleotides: TGTGCCAGCAGTTCGCCATCCGGGCCGGATGTTTCCCAGTACTTC.

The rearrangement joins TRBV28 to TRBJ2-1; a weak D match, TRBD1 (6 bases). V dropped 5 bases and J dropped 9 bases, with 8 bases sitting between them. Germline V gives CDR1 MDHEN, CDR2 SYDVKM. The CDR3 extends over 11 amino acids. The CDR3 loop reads CASSVRGEQFF. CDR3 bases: TGTGCCAGCAGTGTCAGGGGTGAGCAGTTCTTC.

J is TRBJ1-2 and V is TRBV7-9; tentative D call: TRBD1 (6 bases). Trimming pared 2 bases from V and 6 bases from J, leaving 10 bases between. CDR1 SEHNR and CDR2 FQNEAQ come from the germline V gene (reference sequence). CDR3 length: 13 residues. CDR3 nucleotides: TGTGCCAGCAGCTTATATGCAGGGGATGGCTACACCTTC. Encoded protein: CASSLYAGDGYTF.

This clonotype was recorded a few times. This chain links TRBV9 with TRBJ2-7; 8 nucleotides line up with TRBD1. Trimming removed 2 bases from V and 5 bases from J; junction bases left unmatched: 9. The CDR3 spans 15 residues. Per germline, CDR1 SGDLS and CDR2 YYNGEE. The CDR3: CASSVGQGSGDEQYF. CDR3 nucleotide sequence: TGTGCCAGCAGCGTCGGACAGGGTTCAGGGGACGAGCAGTACTTC.

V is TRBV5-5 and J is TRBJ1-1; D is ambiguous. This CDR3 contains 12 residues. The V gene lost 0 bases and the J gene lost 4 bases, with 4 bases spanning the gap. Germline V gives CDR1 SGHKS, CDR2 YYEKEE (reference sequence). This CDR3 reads CASSLAATEAFF. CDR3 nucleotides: TGTGCCAGCAGCTTGGCCGCCACTGAAGCTTTCTTT.

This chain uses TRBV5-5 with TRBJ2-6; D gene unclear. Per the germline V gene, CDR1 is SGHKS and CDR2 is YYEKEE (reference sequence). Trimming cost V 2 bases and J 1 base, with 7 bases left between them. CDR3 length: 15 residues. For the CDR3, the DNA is TGTGCCAGCAGCTTTGACCCTTCTGGGGCCAACGTCCTGACTTTC. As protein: CASSFDPSGANVLTF.

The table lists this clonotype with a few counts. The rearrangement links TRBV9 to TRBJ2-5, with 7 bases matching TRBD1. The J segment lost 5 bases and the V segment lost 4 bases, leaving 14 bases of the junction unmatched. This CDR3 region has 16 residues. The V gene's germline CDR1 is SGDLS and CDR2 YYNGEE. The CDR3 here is CASSHNTGAPEETQYF. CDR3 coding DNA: TGTGCCAGCAGCCACAATACAGGGGCCCCGGAGGAGACCCAGTACTTC.

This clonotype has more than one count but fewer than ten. The CDR3 reads CSAGRWMLAKNIQYF. For the CDR3, the DNA is TGCAGTGCTGGCAGATGGATGCTAGCCAAAAACATTCAGTACTTC. J is TRBJ2-4 and V is TRBV20-1; no clear D gene. The CDR3 has 15 amino acids. Deletions cut 5 bases from V and 0 bases from J, with 14 bases between. The V gene's germline CDR1 is DFQATT and CDR2 SNEGSKA (reference sequence).

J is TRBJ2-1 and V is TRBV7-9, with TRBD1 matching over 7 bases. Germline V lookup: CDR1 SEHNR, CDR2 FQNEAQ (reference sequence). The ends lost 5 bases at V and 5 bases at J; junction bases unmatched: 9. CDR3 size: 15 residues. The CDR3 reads CASSPRGQANNEQFF. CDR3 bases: TGTGCCAGCAGCCCCCGAGGACAGGCGAACAATGAGCAGTTCTTC.

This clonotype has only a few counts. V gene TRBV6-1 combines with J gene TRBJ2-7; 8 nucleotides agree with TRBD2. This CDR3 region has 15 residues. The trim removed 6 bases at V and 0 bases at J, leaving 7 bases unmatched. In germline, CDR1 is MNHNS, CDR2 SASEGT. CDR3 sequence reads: CASSRKRETSYEQYF. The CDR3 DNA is TGTGCCAGCAGCCGTAAGCGGGAGACCTCCTACGAGCAGTACTTC.